The 8 T cell receptor beta chains below were found in one sample sequenced in a study of blood T cell repertoires in COVID-19. Profiled with immunoSEQ multiplex PCR; TCRdb holds only in-frame clones, not every one. The sample contains around 310,000 clones, about nine tenths of which appear only once. The sequencing sample was made of peripheral blood. All receptors come from a woman between 55 and 75 years old with acute or convalescent COVID-19.

This clone was picked up one time. The genes are TRBV19 and TRBJ2-7; D unresolved. With 0 bases removed from V and 4 bases from J, the gap between germline ends came to 7 bases. Germline CDR1 LNHDA, CDR2 SQIVND (reference sequence). CDR3 length: 13 residues. CDR3 DNA: TGTGCCAGTAGTATAGATTCCAGATACGAGCAGTACTTC. Translating gives CASSIDSRYEQYF.

V and J are TRBV11-2 and TRBJ2-3, with 7 bases matching TRBD2. V lost 6 bases, J lost 3 bases, and 12 bases stayed unmatched. The germline V gene encodes CDR1 SGHAT and CDR2 FQNNGV. The CDR3 loop spans 16 amino acids. This CDR3 is CASSLLSAGWTDTQYF. The CDR3, as DNA: TGTGCCAGCAGTCTTCTTTCAGCGGGATGGACAGATACGCAGTATTTT.

This sequence joins TRBV3-1 (or the pseudogene TRBV3-2) and TRBJ2-5, with 8 positions matching TRBD2. The CDR3 spans 13 residues. The junction had 3 bases not matched to a gene; V was cut back by 5 bases and J by 4 bases. Per the germline V gene, CDR1 is LGHDT and CDR2 is YNNKEL (reference sequence). This chain's CDR3 is CASSWSGGETQYF. The CDR3 region has the DNA TGTGCCAGCAGCTGGAGCGGGGGAGAGACCCAGTACTTC.

The rearrangement uses TRBV18 and TRBJ2-7; 9 bases match TRBD1. Losses at the gene ends were 6 bases for V and 2 bases for J; bases not matched to a gene: 5. Per the germline V gene, CDR1 is KGHSH and CDR2 is LQKENI. This CDR3 spans 14 amino acids. This chain's CDR3 is CASSQRDRAYEQYF. The CDR3 DNA reads TGTGCCAGCTCGCAGCGGGACAGGGCCTACGAGCAGTACTTC. Using reference TRBV18 and TRBJ2-7 for the parts outside the CDR3, the full variable domain is NAGVMQNPRHLVRRRGQEARLRCSPMKGHSHVYWYRQLPEEGLKFMVYLQKENIIDESGMPKERFSAEFPKEGPSILRIQQVVRGDSAAYFCASSQRDRAYEQYFGPGTRLTVT.

The chain is built from TRBV5-5 and TRBJ1-1; no reliable D call. The CDR3 consists of 13 residues. Germline assignment: CDR1 SGHKS and CDR2 YYEKEE (reference sequence). V was trimmed by 2 bases and J by 3 bases, leaving 8 bases between them. CDR3 DNA: TGTGCCAGCAGCTTTGCCGGGTACACTGAAGCTTTCTTT. This gives the protein CASSFAGYTEAFF.

This clone has a single count. J is TRBJ1-6 and V is TRBV19; 7 bases fit TRBD1. V lost 2 bases to trimming and J lost 8 bases; unmatched junction nucleotides: 3. There are 14 residues in the CDR3. Germline CDR1 is LNHDA and CDR2 is SQIVND (reference sequence). The DNA for the CDR3 is TGTGCCAGTAGTATAACAGGGGCTGATTCACCCCTCCACTTT. Translation gives CASSITGADSPLHF.

The genes are TRBV7-9 and TRBJ2-5; 10 bases align to TRBD1. Germline-derived CDR1 and CDR2 are SEHNR and FQNEAQ (reference sequence). There are 15 residues in the CDR3. Trimming removed 1 base from V and 7 bases from J; junction bases left unmatched: 6. The CDR3 DNA sequence: TGTGCCAGCAGCTTAGGGGACAGGGGTATTGGGACCCAGTACTTC. This sequence encodes CASSLGDRGIGTQYF.

The V and J genes are TRBV9 and TRBJ2-1, with D possibly matching TRBD1 (6 bases). The V and J ends lost 1 base and 6 bases respectively, with 17 bases between them. The germline V gene has CDR1 SGDLS and CDR2 YYNGEE. CDR3 size: 16 residues. The CDR3 spells CASSVRLDAGVNEQFF. CDR3 sequence (DNA): TGTGCCAGCAGCGTACGCCTCGACGCAGGGGTCAATGAGCAGTTCTTC.